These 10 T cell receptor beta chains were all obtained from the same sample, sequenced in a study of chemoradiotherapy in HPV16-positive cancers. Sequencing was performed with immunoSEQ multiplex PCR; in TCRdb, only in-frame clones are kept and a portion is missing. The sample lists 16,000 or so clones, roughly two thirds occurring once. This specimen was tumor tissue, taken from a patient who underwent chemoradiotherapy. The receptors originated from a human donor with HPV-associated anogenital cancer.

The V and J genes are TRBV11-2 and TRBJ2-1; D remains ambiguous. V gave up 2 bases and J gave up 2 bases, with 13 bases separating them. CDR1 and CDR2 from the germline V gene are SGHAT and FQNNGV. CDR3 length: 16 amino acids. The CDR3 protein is CASSLSLDATYNEQFF. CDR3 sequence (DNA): TGTGCCAGCAGCTTAAGCCTTGACGCGACCTACAATGAGCAGTTCTTC.

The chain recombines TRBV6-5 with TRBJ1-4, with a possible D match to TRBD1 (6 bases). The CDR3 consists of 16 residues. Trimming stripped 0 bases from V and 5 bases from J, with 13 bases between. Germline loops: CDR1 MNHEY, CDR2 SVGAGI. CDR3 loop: CASSYSGARGNEKLFF. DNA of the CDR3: TGTGCCAGCAGTTACTCGGGGGCCCGAGGGAATGAAAAACTGTTTTTT.

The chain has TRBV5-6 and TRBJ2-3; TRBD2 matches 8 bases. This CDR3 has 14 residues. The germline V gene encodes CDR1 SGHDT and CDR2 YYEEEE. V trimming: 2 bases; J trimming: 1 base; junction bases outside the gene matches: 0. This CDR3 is CASSFSGGTDTQYF. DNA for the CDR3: TGTGCCAGCAGCTTTAGCGGGGGCACAGATACGCAGTATTTT.

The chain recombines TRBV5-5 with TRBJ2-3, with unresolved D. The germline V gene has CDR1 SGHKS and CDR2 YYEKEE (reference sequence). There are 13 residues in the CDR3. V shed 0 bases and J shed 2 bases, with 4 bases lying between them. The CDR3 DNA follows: TGTGCCAGCAGCTTGGGGCCCACAGATACGCAGTATTTT. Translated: CASSLGPTDTQYF.

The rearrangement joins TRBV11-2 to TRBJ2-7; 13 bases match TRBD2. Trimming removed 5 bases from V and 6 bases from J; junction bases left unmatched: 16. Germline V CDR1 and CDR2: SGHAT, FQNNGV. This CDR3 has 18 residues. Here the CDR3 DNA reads TGTGCCAGCAGCCCCCGGGCGGGGACTAGCGGGATCTCCGCCGAGCAGTACTTC. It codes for CASSPRAGTSGISAEQYF.

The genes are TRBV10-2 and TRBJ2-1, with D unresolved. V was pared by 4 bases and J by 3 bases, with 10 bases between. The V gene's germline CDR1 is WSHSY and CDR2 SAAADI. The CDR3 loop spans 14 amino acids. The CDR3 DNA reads TGCGCCAGCAGTGTGACCTTAGTCTACAATGAGCAGTTCTTC. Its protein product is CASSVTLVYNEQFF.

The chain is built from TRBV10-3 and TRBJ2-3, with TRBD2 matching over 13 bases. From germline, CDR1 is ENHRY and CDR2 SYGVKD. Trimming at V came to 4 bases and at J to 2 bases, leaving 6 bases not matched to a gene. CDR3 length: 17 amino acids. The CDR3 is CAISGTSGSSVTDTQYF. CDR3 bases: TGTGCCATCAGTGGGACTAGCGGGAGTTCTGTCACAGATACGCAGTATTTT.

CDR3 coding DNA: TGTGCCAGCAGCTTGGCACAGGGATATTCTGAAAAACTGTTTTTT. It translates to CASSLAQGYSEKLFF. The chain joins TRBV7-9 to TRBJ1-4, with a possible D match to TRBD1 (6 bases). CDR1 is SEHNR and CDR2 is FQNEAQ in the germline V gene (reference sequence). The CDR3 has 15 amino acids. V was trimmed by 3 bases and J by 7 bases, leaving 15 bases between them. The entire variable domain, with the rest obtained from reference TRBV7-9 and TRBJ1-4, is as follows: DTGVSQNPRHKITKRGQNVTFRCDPISEHNRLYWYRQTLGQGPEFLTYFQNEAQLEKSRLLSDRFSAERPKGSFSTLEIQRTEQGDSAMYLCASSLAQGYSEKLFFGSGTQLSVL.

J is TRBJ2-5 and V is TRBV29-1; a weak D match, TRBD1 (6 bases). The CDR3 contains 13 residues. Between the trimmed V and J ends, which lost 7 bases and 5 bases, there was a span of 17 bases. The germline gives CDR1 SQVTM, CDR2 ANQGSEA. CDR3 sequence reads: CSAERQGRETQYF. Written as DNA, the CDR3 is TGCAGCGCCGAGCGTCAGGGGCGGGAGACCCAGTACTTC.

The CDR3 nucleotides are TGTGCCAGCAGCTTGTACGGCAGCTTACGGGAAAAACTGTTTTTT. Encoded protein: CASSLYGSLREKLFF. The chain recombines TRBV5-4 with TRBJ1-4; D is ambiguous. Germline lookup yields CDR1 SGHNT and CDR2 YYREEE (reference sequence). Trimming removed 1 base at V and 8 bases at J, with 15 bases between. The CDR3 is made up of 15 amino acids.